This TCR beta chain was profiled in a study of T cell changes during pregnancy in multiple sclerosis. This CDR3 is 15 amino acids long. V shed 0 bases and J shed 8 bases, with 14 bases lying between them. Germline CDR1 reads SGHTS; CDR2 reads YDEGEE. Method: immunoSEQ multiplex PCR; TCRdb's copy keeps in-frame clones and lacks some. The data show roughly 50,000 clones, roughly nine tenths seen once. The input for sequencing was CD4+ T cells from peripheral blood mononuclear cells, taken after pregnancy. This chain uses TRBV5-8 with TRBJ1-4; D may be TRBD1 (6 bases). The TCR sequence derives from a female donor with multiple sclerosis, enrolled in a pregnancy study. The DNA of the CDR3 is TGTGCCAGCAGCTTGGCCGGGACAAGTAGAGAAAAACTGTTTTTT. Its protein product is CASSLAGTSREKLFF.